The source of this T cell receptor beta chain is a study of cytomegalovirus exposure and HLA in healthy donors. Study in general: The roughly 120 validation repertoires, a later analysis reported, used the same platform as the approximately 650 first-cohort repertoires.

Details on this clone: What it binds is unknown.

The CDR3 has 12 amino acids. Germline CDR1 and CDR2: MNHEY and SMNVEV (reference sequence). Trimming stripped 7 bases from V and 2 bases from J, with 9 bases between. Clones were sequenced by immunoSEQ multiplex PCR, and TCRdb holds only the in-frame ones, with some missing. The sample shows tens of thousands of clones, more than 90% of them seen only once. Study-level results: Most observed TCR sequences were rare, whereas some public TCRs were detected in many donors. It was reported that the classifier diagnosed cytomegalovirus status with high specificity and sensitivity in both the original and validation cohorts.

The sequence was obtained from a man younger than 35 in good health and CMV-seronegative. Sequencing was done on a sample of PBMCs. The chain combines TRBV27 with TRBJ2-7; no clear D. CDR3 nucleotide sequence: TGTGCCAGCATCTCGGGTCCCTACGAGCAGTACTTC. Translated: CASISGPYEQYF.